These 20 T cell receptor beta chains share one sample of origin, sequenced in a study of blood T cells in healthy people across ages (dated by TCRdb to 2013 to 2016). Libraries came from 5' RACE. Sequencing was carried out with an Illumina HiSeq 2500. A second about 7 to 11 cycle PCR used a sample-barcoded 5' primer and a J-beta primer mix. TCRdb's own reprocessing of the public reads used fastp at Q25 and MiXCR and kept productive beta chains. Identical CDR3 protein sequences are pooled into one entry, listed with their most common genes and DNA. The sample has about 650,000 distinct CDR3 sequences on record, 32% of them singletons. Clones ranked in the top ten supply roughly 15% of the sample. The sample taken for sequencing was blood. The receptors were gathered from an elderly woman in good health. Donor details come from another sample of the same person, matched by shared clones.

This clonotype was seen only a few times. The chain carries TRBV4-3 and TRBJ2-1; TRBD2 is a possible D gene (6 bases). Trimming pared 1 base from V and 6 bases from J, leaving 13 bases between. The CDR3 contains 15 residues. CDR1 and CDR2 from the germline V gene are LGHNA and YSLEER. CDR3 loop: CASSQVGDGGNEQFF. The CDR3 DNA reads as TGCGCCAGCAGCCAAGTGGGGGACGGGGGCAATGAGCAGTTCTTC.

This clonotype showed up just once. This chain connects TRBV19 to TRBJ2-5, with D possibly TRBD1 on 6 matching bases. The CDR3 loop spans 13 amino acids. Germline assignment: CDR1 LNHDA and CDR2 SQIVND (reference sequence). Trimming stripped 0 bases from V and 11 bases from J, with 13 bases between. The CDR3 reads CASSIERGHEQYF. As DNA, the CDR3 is TGTGCCAGTAGTATAGAGAGGGGACATGAGCAGTACTTC.

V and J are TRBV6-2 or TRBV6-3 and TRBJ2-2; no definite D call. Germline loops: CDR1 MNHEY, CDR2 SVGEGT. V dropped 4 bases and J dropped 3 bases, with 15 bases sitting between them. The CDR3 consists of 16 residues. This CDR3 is CASSLNPEIYTGELFF. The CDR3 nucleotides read TGTGCCAGCAGTTTGAACCCGGAAATTTACACCGGGGAGCTGTTTTTT.

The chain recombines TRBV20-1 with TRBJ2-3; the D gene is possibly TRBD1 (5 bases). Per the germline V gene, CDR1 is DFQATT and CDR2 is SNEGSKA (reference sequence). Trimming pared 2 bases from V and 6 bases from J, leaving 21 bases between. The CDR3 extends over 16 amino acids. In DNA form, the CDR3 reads TGCAGTGCTAGACCAATAAGGGGCAGGACCGGGGATACGCAGTATTTT. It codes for CSARPIRGRTGDTQYF.

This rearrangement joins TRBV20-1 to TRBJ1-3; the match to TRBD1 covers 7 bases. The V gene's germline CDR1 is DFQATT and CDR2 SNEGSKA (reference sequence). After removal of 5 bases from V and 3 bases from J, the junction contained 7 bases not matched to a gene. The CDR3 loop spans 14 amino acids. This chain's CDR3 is CSALGGQFGNTIYF. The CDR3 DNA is TGCAGTGCTCTAGGGGGACAGTTTGGAAACACCATATATTTT.

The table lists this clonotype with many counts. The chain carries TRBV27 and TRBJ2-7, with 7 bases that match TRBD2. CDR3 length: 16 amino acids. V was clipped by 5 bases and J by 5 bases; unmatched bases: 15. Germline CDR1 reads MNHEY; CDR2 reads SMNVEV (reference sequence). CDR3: CASSPTTTGGSNEQYF. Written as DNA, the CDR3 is TGTGCCAGCAGTCCTACTACTACCGGGGGGTCGAACGAGCAGTACTTC.

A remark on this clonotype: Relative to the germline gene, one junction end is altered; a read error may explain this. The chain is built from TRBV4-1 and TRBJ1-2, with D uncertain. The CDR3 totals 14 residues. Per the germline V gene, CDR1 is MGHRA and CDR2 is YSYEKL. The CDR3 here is CASSQGGRTYGCTF. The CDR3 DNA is TGCGCCAGCAGCCAAGGTGGACGGACCTATGGCTGCACCTTC.

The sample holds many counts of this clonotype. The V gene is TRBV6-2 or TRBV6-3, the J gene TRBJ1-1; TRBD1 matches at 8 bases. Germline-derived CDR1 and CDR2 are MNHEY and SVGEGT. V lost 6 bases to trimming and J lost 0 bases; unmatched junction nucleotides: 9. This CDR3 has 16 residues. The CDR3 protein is CASRDRAIRMNTEAFF. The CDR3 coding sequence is TGTGCCAGCAGGGACAGGGCCATAAGAATGAACACTGAAGCTTTCTTT.

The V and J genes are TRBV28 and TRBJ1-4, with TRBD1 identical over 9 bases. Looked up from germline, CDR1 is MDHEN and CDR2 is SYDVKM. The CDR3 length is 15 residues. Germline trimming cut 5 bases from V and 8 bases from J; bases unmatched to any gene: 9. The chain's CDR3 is CASSLPGTGNEKLFF. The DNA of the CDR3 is TGTGCCAGCAGTCTACCCGGGACAGGGAACGAAAAACTGTTTTTT.

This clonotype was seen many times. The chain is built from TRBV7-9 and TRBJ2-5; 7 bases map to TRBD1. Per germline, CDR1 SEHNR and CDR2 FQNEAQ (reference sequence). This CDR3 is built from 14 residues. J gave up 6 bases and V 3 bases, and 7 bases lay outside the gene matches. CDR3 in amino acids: CASSFRGQSKTQYF. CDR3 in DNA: TGTGCCAGCAGCTTCCGGGGACAGTCAAAGACCCAGTACTTC.

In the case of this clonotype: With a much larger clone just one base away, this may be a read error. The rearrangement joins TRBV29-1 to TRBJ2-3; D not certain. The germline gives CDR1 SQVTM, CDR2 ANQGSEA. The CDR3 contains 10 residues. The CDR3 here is CSPFTDTQYF. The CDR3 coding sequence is TGCAGTCCCTTCACAGATACGCAGTATTTT.

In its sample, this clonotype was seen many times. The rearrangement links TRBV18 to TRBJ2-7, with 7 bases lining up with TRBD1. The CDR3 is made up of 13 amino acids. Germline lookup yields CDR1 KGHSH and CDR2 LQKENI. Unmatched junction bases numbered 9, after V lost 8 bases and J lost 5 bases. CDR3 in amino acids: CASSLDRVNEQYF. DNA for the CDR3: TGTGCCAGCAGCTTAGACAGGGTGAACGAGCAGTACTTC.

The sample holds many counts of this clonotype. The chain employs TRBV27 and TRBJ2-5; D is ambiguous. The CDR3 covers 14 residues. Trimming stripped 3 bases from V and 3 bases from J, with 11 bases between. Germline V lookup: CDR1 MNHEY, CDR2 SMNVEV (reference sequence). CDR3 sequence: CASSFFEREETQYF. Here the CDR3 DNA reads TGTGCCAGCAGTTTCTTCGAGAGAGAAGAGACCCAGTACTTC.

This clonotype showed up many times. CDR3 residues: CASSWGTGMNTEAFF. Here the CDR3 DNA reads TGTGCCAGCAGTTGGGGGACAGGGATGAACACTGAAGCTTTCTTT. The chain recombines TRBV6-5 with TRBJ1-1, with TRBD1 matching over 9 bases. Per germline, CDR1 MNHEY and CDR2 SVGAGI. With V trimmed by 4 bases and J by 0 bases, 3 bases remained unmatched. The CDR3 consists of 15 residues.

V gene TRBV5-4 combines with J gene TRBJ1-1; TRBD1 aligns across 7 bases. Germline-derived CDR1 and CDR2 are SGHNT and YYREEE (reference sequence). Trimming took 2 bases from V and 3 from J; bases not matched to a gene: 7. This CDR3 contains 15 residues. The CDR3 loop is CASSFASGGYTEAFF. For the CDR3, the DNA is TGTGCCAGCAGCTTTGCATCAGGGGGATACACTGAAGCTTTCTTT. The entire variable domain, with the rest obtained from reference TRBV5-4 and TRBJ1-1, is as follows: ETGVTQSPTHLIKTRGQQVTLRCSSQSGHNTVSWYQQALGQGPQFIFQYYREEENGRGNFPPRFSGLQFPNYSSELNVNALELDDSALYLCASSFASGGYTEAFFGQGTRLTVV.

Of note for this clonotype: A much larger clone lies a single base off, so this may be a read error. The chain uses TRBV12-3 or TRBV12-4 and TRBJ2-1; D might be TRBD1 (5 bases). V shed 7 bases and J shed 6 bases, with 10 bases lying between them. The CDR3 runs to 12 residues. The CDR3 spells CASNRLTNEQFF. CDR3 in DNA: TGTGCCAGCAACAGGCTCACCAATGAGCAGTTCTTC.

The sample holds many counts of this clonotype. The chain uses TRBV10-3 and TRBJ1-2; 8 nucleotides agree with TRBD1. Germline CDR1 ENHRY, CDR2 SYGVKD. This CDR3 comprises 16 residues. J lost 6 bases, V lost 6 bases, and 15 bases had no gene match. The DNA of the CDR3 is TGTGCCATCAGCTCGACAGGGGCCCCTTTGATGGATGGCTACACCTTC. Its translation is CAISSTGAPLMDGYTF.

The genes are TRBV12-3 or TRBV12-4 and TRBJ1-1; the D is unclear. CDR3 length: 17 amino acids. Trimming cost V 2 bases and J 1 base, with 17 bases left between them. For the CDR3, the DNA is TGTGCCAGCAGTTTACTACCCGTCGGGTTGGAGAACACTGAAGCTTTCTTT. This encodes CASSLLPVGLENTEAFF.

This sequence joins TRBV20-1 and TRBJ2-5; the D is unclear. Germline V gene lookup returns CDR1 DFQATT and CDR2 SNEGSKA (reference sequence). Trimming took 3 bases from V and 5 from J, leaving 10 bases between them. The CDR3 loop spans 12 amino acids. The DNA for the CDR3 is TGCAGTGCTAGGATGAGTTGGGAGACCCAGTACTTC. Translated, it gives CSARMSWETQYF.

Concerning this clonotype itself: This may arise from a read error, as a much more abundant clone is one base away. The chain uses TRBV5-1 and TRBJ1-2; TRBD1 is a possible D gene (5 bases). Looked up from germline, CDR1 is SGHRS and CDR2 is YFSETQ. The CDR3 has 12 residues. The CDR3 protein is CVSSWGSEGYTF. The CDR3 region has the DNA TGCGTCAGCAGCTGGGGGTCCGAGGGCTACACCTTC.